Below, 8 T cell receptor beta chains from the same sample are listed, as sequenced in a study of blood T cells in healthy people across ages. Alongside a J-beta primer mix, a sample-barcoded 5' primer served in a second PCR lasting roughly 7 to 12 cycles. MiXCR was run by TCRdb on the 5' RACE reads, yielding one entry per CDR3 protein. The table records about 800,000 distinct CDR3 sequences, more than 20% of them present only once. These data also formed part of another study, on T cells of mothers and their children.

Sequencing used blood. These receptors were collected from a boy between 10 and 17 years old in good health.

The genes are TRBV6-1 and TRBJ2-4, with D tentatively TRBD2 (5 bases). The CDR3 runs 20 residues. Germline assignment: CDR1 MNHNS and CDR2 SASEGT. Trimming took 6 bases from V and 0 from J, leaving 27 bases between them. The CDR3 sequence: CASRDPFYTLGGIAKNIQYF. CDR3 bases: TGTGCCAGCAGGGACCCGTTCTATACCCTAGGAGGTATAGCCAAAAACATTCAGTACTTC.

This clonotype was observed a few times. The V gene is TRBV5-1, the J gene TRBJ1-4; 7 bases are a match to TRBD1. J lost 7 bases, V lost 2 bases, and 5 bases had no gene match. The CDR3 runs to 14 residues. The germline V gene has CDR1 SGHRS and CDR2 YFSETQ. Here the CDR3 reads CASSFRGEIEKLFF. The CDR3 nucleotides read TGCGCCAGCAGCTTCAGGGGGGAGATTGAAAAACTGTTTTTT.

CDR3 in amino acids: CASSQTRGSGANVLTF. The DNA for the CDR3 is TGCGCCAGCAGCCAAACCCGGGGCTCTGGGGCCAACGTCCTGACTTTC. The chain carries TRBV4-3 and TRBJ2-6, with a weak D call TRBD2 (5 bases). The V end was cut by 2 bases, the J end by 0 bases, with 8 bases between. Germline CDR1 and CDR2: LGHNA and YSLEER. The CDR3 consists of 16 residues.

The rearrangement uses TRBV6-2 or TRBV6-3 and TRBJ2-7; no reliable D call. CDR3 length: 16 amino acids. Trimming removed 0 bases from V and 0 bases from J, with 12 bases in between. Per germline, CDR1 MNHEY and CDR2 SVGEGT. For the CDR3, the DNA is TGTGCCAGCAGTTACTCGTCACTTGCAATCTCCTACGAGCAGTACTTC. Translating it yields CASSYSSLAISYEQYF.

The chain links TRBV6-2 or TRBV6-3 to TRBJ2-7; D ambiguous. CDR1 is MNHEY, CDR2 SVGEGT, per germline. The CDR3 runs to 15 residues. Trimming cost V 6 bases and J 3 bases, with 18 bases left between them. This chain's CDR3 is CASSRPSWAVYEQYF. CDR3 nucleotides: TGTGCCAGCAGCCGACCGTCTTGGGCAGTCTACGAGCAGTACTTC.

This clonotype has just a few counts. The junction does not match germline at one end; this may be a read error. This rearrangement joins TRBV19 to TRBJ2-4; TRBD2 matches 13 bases. CDR3 size: 16 residues. Per germline, CDR1 LNHDA and CDR2 SQIVND (reference sequence). Written as DNA, the CDR3 is TGTGCCAGTAGTAGACTAGCGGGAGGAACCAAAAACATCCAGTACTTC. Residues: CASSRLAGGTKNIQYF.

The chain is built from TRBV4-1 and TRBJ2-3, with a tentative D call TRBD2 (5 bases). The germline V gene encodes CDR1 MGHRA and CDR2 YSYEKL. Trimming shortened V by 4 bases and J by 6 bases, and 14 bases separated the two germline ends. This CDR3 is 14 amino acids long. CDR3 residues: CASSRAGMVDTQYF. The CDR3 region has the DNA TGCGCCAGCAGCCGCGCCGGGATGGTTGATACGCAGTATTTT.

This clonotype was detected only a few times. The rearrangement joins TRBV6-6 to TRBJ1-3; a weak D match, TRBD1 (5 bases). From germline, CDR1 is MNHNY and CDR2 SVGAGI (reference sequence). The CDR3 extends over 12 amino acids. Between the trimmed V and J ends, which lost 2 bases and 8 bases, there was a span of 7 bases. For the CDR3, the DNA is TGTGCCAGCAGTTACGGGGGAGACACCATATATTTT. Protein sequence: CASSYGGDTIYF.